What follows describes a single TCR beta chain. This entry is derived from a study of T cells in Graves' hyperthyroidism and ophthalmopathy. RNA transcripts provided the source from which TCR beta CDR3 regions were amplified. The HTBI primer set drove a first-round RT-PCR of the TCR CDR3. TCRdb fed the multiplex PCR reads into MiXCR, producing one record per CDR3 protein. This table holds 550,000 to 850,000 distinct CDR3 sequences, 15% to 20% found once. The CDR3 is 16 residues long. V lost 4 bases, J lost 4 bases, and 8 bases stayed unmatched. CDR1 and CDR2 from the germline V gene are LGHDT and YNNKEL (reference sequence).

The receptor comes from a woman aged 45 to 65 with Graves' hyperthyroidism that later progressed to Graves' ophthalmopathy. Sequencing was done on a sample of blood. The chain uses TRBV3-1 and TRBJ2-2, with TRBD1 matching 8 bases. CDR3 in DNA: TGTGCCAGCAGCCCGTACGCAGGGGGCGTCACCGGGGAGCTGTTTTTT. Protein sequence: CASSPYAGGVTGELFF.